These 4 T cell receptor beta chains share one sample of origin, sequenced in a study of patients and donors after allogeneic stem cell transplantation. A single record per CDR3 protein comes from TCRdb applying MiXCR to the RT-PCR reads. The table lists about a million distinct CDR3 sequences, more than 15% of them singletons. Sequenced: blood, either unsorted or a sorted T cell fraction (not recorded which). These receptors were obtained from a human donor who was either an allogeneic HSCT recipient or a stem cell or donor lymphocyte infusion donor (not recorded which). It is not recorded whose cells these are; they may come from a transplant donor.

The V call is TRBV20-1, the J call TRBJ2-1; unclear D gene. V dropped 5 bases and J dropped 3 bases, with 5 bases sitting between them. The CDR3 totals 11 residues. Germline V gene lookup returns CDR1 DFQATT and CDR2 SNEGSKA (reference sequence). CDR3: CSAEFYNEQFF. Here the CDR3 DNA reads TGCAGTGCTGAATTCTACAATGAGCAGTTCTTC.

This clonotype was observed at least ten times. The rearrangement links TRBV12-3 or TRBV12-4 to TRBJ1-2, with unresolved D. The CDR3 loop spans 12 amino acids. Trimming removed 5 bases from V and 1 base from J, with 5 bases in between. DNA of the CDR3: TGTGCCAGCAGTGGGCTTAACTATGGCTACACCTTC. This gives the protein CASSGLNYGYTF.

V usage is TRBV11-2 and J usage is TRBJ2-1; 15 nucleotides agree with TRBD2. CDR1 is SGHAT and CDR2 is FQNNGV in the germline V gene. The trim removed 4 bases at V and 1 base at J, leaving 5 bases unmatched. The CDR3 has 18 amino acids. The CDR3 protein is CASSSRGLAGGSYNEQFF. In DNA, the CDR3 is TGTGCCAGCAGCTCCCGAGGACTAGCGGGAGGGTCCTACAATGAGCAGTTCTTC.

The J gene is TRBJ2-7, the V gene TRBV3-1; 7 nucleotides agree with TRBD2. Germline V lookup: CDR1 LGHDT, CDR2 YNNKEL (reference sequence). Losses at the gene ends were 1 base for V and 4 bases for J; bases not matched to a gene: 10. The CDR3 is made up of 16 amino acids. The CDR3 reads CASSQVSTSPPYEQYF. The CDR3 DNA follows: TGTGCCAGCAGCCAAGTGTCGACTAGCCCTCCGTACGAGCAGTACTTC.